This T cell receptor (beta chain) was documented in a study of shared clonotypes between healthy human individuals. Every contributor of samples was a Caucasian grown-up residing in Nashville, Tennessee. This CDR3 has 17 amino acids. With 0 bases removed from V and 0 bases from J, the gap between germline ends came to 9 bases. CDR1 is KGHSH, CDR2 LQKENI, per germline. An assay was performed, and its level was deep. The repertoire was sequenced with immunoSEQ multiplex PCR; TCRdb's copy has only in-frame clones and lacks some. The table lists about 480,000 clones, 79% of them singletons. The clonotype originates from a woman between 40 and 55 years old in good health. Some clones in this sample may be carry-over from other donors' samples. Sequencing used PBMCs. This chain uses TRBV18 with TRBJ2-6; D is undetermined. CDR3 loop: CASSPPTFSSGANVLTF. The CDR3 nucleotides read TGTGCCAGCTCACCACCAACTTTTAGCTCTGGGGCCAACGTCCTGACTTTC.